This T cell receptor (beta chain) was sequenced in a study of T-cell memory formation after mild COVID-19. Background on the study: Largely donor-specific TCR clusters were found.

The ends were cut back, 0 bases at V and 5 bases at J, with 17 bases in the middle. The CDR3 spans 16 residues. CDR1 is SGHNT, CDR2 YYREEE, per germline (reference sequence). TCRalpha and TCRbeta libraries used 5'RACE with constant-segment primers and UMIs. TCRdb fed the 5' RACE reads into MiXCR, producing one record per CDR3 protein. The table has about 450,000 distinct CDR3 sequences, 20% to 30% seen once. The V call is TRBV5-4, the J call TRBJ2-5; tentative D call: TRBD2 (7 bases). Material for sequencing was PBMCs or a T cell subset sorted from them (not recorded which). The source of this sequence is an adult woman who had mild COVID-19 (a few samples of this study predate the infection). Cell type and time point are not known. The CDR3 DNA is TGTGCCAGCAGCTTGGCCTGGGGCGGGGGCCAGGAGACCCAGTACTTC. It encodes CASSLAWGGGQETQYF.